A few counts support the clone carrying this T cell receptor (beta chain). What it recognizes is unknown. The sample comes from a study of CD8 T cells in ankylosing spondylitis. Quantitative 5'-RACE with molecular barcodes generated TCR beta libraries. MiXCR, run by TCRdb on the 5' RACE reads, gives a single entry per CDR3 protein. Altogether fewer than 500,000 distinct CDR3 sequences are present, 25% to 30% being singletons, with the ten largest covering roughly 0.9%. Study-level points and caveats: Ankylosing spondylitis blood appeared to be characterized by a TCR beta motif of roughly eight highly homologous variants. Relatively rare in peripheral blood, disease-linked clones were also CD8+.

The sample taken for sequencing was blood, either unsorted or a sorted T cell fraction (not recorded which). The clonotype was recovered from a male donor with ankylosing spondylitis.

In DNA form, the CDR3 reads TGTGCCAGCAGCTCCTCGTTTGGAGGGGAGATTCCTGAAGCTTTCTTT. It yields the protein CASSSSFGGEIPEAFF. The chain couples TRBV7-8 to TRBJ1-1, with D maybe TRBD1 (5 bases). The CDR3 is 16 residues long. Trimming removed 4 bases from V and 6 bases from J, with 21 bases in between. The germline gives CDR1 SGHVS, CDR2 FQNEAQ.